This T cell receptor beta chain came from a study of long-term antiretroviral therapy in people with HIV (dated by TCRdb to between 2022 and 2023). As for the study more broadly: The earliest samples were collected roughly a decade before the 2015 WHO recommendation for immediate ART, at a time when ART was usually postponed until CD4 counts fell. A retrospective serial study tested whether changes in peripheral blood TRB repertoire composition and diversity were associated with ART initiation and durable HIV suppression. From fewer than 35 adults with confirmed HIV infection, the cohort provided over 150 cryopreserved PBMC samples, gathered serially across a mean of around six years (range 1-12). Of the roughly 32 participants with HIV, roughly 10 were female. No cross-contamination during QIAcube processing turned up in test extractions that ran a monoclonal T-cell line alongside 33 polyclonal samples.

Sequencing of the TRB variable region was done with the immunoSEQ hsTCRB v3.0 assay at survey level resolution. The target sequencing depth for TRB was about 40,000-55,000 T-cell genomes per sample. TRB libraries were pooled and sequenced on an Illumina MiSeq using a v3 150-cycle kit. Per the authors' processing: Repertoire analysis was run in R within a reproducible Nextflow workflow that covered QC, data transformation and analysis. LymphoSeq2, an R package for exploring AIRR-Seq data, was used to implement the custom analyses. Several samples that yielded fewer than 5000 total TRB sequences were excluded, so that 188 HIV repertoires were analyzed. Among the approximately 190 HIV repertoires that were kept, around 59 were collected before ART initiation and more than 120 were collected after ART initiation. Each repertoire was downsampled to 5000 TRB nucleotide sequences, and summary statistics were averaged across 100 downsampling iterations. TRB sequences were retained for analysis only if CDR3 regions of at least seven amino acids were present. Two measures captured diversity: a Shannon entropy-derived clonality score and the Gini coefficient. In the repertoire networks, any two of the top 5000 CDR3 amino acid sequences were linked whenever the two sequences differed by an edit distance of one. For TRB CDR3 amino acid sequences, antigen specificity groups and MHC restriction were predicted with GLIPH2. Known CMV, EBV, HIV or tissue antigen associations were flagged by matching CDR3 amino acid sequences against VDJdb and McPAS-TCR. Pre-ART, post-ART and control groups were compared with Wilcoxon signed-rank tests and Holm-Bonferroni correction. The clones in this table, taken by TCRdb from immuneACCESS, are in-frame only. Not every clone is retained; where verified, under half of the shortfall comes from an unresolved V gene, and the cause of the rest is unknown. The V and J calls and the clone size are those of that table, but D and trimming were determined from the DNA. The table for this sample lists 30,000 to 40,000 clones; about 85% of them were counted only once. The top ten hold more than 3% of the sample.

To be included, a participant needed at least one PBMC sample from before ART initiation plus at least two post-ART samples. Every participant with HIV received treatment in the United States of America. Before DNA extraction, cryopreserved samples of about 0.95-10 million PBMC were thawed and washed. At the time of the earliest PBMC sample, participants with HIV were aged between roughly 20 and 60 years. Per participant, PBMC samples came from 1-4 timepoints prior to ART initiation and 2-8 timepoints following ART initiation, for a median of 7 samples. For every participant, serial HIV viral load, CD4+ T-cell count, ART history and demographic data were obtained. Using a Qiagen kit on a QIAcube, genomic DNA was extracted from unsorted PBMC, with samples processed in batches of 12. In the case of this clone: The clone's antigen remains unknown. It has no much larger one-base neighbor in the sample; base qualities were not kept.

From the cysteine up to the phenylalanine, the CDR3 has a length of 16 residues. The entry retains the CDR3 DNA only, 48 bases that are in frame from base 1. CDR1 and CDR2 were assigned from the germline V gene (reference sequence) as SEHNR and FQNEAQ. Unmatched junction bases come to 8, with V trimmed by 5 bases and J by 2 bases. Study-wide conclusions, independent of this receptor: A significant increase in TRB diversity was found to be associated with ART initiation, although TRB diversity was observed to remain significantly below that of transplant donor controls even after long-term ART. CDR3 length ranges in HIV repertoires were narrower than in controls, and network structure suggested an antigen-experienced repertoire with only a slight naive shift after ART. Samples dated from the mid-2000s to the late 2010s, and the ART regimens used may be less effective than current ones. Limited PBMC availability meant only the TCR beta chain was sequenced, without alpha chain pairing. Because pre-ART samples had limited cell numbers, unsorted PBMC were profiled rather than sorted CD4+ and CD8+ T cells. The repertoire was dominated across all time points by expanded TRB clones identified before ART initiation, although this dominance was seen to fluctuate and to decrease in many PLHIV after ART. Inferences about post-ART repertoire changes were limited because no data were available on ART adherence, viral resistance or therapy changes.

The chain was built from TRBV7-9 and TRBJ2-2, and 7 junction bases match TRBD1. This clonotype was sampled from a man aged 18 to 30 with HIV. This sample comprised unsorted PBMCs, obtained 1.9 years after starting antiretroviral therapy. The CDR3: CASSPHRGRNTGELFF. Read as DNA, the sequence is TGTGCCAGCAGCCCCCACAGGGGTAGAAACACCGGGGAGCTGTTTTTT.